Following are 19 T cell receptor beta chains from one sample sequenced in a study of blood T cell repertoires in COVID-19. Using immunoSEQ multiplex PCR, the repertoire was profiled, and TCRdb retains in-frame clones only, with some absent. In the table there are more than 85,000 clones, around four fifths of which are singletons. Sequencing was done on a sample of peripheral blood. The receptors here all came from a man aged 60-69 years with active or convalescent COVID-19.

The chain combines TRBV7-2 with TRBJ2-3; 11 nucleotides agree with TRBD2. CDR3 size: 16 residues. V trimming: 5 bases; J trimming: 4 bases; junction bases outside the gene matches: 8. In germline, CDR1 is SGHTA, CDR2 FQGNSA. CDR3 in amino acids: CASSLSKTSGADTQYF. CDR3 nucleotide sequence: TGTGCCAGCAGCCTCTCAAAGACTAGCGGGGCAGATACGCAGTATTTT.

The J gene is TRBJ1-3, the V gene TRBV28; D remains ambiguous. Germline V gene data show CDR1 as MDHEN and CDR2 as SYDVKM. The V end was cut by 2 bases, the J end by 4 bases, with 12 bases between. The CDR3 consists of 15 residues. The CDR3 is CASSLGGVKGNTIYF. The CDR3, as DNA: TGTGCCAGCAGTTTAGGCGGGGTGAAGGGAAACACCATATATTTT.

The rearrangement uses TRBV6-2 or TRBV6-3 and TRBJ2-5; 7 nucleotides agree with TRBD2. This CDR3 is built from 16 residues. The junction had 13 bases not matched to a gene; V was cut back by 4 bases and J by 5 bases. The germline CDR1 and CDR2 sequences are MNHEY and SVGEGT. The CDR3 loop is CASSSLGVSGVETQYF. In nucleotides, the CDR3 is TGTGCCAGCAGTTCTCTTGGCGTCAGCGGGGTGGAGACCCAGTACTTC.

This chain joins TRBV6-5 and TRBJ2-1; 14 bases agree with TRBD2. J lost 8 bases, V lost 5 bases, and 5 bases had no gene match. Germline-derived CDR1 and CDR2 are MNHEY and SVGAGI. The length of the CDR3 is 15 residues. CDR3 region: CASSRTSGRMYEQFF. CDR3 DNA: TGTGCCAGCAGTCGGACTAGCGGGAGGATGTATGAGCAGTTCTTC.

The rearrangement joins TRBV19 to TRBJ2-4; unclear D gene. CDR3 length: 15 amino acids. With 4 bases removed from V and 0 bases from J, the gap between germline ends came to 10 bases. Germline V gene lookup returns CDR1 LNHDA and CDR2 SQIVND (reference sequence). CDR3 residues: CASSSGVLAKNIQYF. The CDR3 DNA reads TGTGCCAGTAGTAGCGGCGTCCTAGCCAAAAACATTCAGTACTTC.

This rearrangement joins TRBV2 to TRBJ2-1, with TRBD2 matching over 14 bases. The V segment lost 4 bases and the J segment 4 bases; nucleotides outside the gene matches: 3. The CDR3 loop spans 16 amino acids. The germline V gene has CDR1 SNHLY and CDR2 FYNNEI. CDR3 loop: CASSGLAGGLYNEQFF. The DNA of the CDR3 is TGTGCCAGCAGTGGACTAGCGGGAGGGTTATACAATGAGCAGTTCTTC.

The chain recombines TRBV18 with TRBJ2-3; TRBD1 matches 9 bases. The CDR3 contains 16 residues. Germline V gene data show CDR1 as KGHSH and CDR2 as LQKENI. The junction had 8 bases not matched to a gene; V was cut back by 2 bases and J by 5 bases. The CDR3 DNA sequence: TGTGCCAGCTCACCAAGTAACAGGGGGCGCGGAGATACGCAGTATTTT. As protein: CASSPSNRGRGDTQYF.

This chain links TRBV10-3 with TRBJ1-1; 7 positions agree with TRBD1. Looked up from germline, CDR1 is ENHRY and CDR2 is SYGVKD. V shed 6 bases and J 1 base; nucleotides not matched to a gene: 5. CDR3 size: 14 residues. The CDR3, as DNA: TGTGCCATCAGGGACCAGGGGGGGAACACTGAAGCTTTCTTT. Amino acids: CAIRDQGGNTEAFF.

A single count supports this clone. The genes are TRBV24-1 and TRBJ2-7; 12 bases align to TRBD2. The J segment lost 7 bases and the V segment lost 2 bases, leaving 11 bases of the junction unmatched. Germline CDR1 reads KGHDR; CDR2 reads SFDVKD. This CDR3 spans 17 amino acids. Here the CDR3 reads CATSDWGAASGRGEQYV. The DNA of the CDR3 is TGTGCCACCAGTGATTGGGGAGCGGCTAGCGGGAGGGGGGAGCAGTACGTC.

The chain has TRBV19 and TRBJ2-1, with 9 bases identical to TRBD2. This CDR3 comprises 15 residues. The V segment lost 5 bases and the J segment 10 bases; nucleotides outside the gene matches: 12. Per the germline V gene, CDR1 is LNHDA and CDR2 is SQIVND (reference sequence). In DNA, the CDR3 is TGTGCCAGTAGTGTCGATAGCGGGAGTTTTCGAGAGCAGTTCTTC. This codes for CASSVDSGSFREQFF. Variable domain in full (rest from reference TRBV19 and TRBJ2-1): DGGITQSPKYLFRKEGQNVTLSCEQNLNHDAMYWYRQDPGQGLRLIYYSQIVNDFQKGDIAEGYSVSREKKESFPLTVTSAQKNPTAFYLCASSVDSGSFREQFFGPGTRLTVL.

V usage is TRBV5-4 and J usage is TRBJ2-2; D is possibly TRBD1 (7 bases). V dropped 0 bases and J dropped 5 bases, with 11 bases sitting between them. This CDR3 is built from 15 residues. Germline loops: CDR1 SGHNT, CDR2 YYREEE (reference sequence). The CDR3 spells CASSLGQGGTGELFF. CDR3 coding DNA: TGTGCCAGCAGCTTGGGGCAGGGGGGAACCGGGGAGCTGTTTTTT.

The J gene is TRBJ2-4, the V gene TRBV4-2; 8 bases are shared with TRBD2. The J segment lost 1 base and the V segment lost 5 bases, leaving 10 bases of the junction unmatched. The germline V gene has CDR1 LGHNA and CDR2 YNFKEQ. The CDR3 runs to 17 residues. The CDR3 region has the DNA TGTGCCAGCAGCTCCCACCTTAGCGGGGTTGCCAAAAACATTCAGTACTTC. Protein product: CASSSHLSGVAKNIQYF.

V and J are TRBV2 and TRBJ1-5, with a possible D match to TRBD1 (5 bases). Germline V gives CDR1 SNHLY, CDR2 FYNNEI. Trimming pared 5 bases from V and 4 bases from J, leaving 21 bases between. The CDR3 loop spans 17 amino acids. CDR3 DNA sequence: TGTGCCAGCAGTTCCTTGCCCGCGGGGGGAGGGAATCAGCCCCAGCATTTT. Translation: CASSSLPAGGGNQPQHF.

The V and J genes are TRBV19 and TRBJ1-6; the D gene is possibly TRBD1 (5 bases). V lost 1 base and J 7 bases, leaving 8 bases between the germline ends. CDR1 and CDR2 from the germline V gene are LNHDA and SQIVND (reference sequence). The CDR3 is made up of 14 amino acids. CDR3 sequence: CASSIGAGNSPLHF. Written as DNA, the CDR3 is TGTGCCAGTAGTATAGGCGCAGGGAATTCACCCCTCCACTTT. Complete variable domain (other parts from reference TRBV19 and TRBJ1-6): DGGITQSPKYLFRKEGQNVTLSCEQNLNHDAMYWYRQDPGQGLRLIYYSQIVNDFQKGDIAEGYSVSREKKESFPLTVTSAQKNPTAFYLCASSIGAGNSPLHFGNGTRLTVT.

V usage is TRBV30 and J usage is TRBJ1-5, with D unresolved. Trimming removed 2 bases from V and 1 base from J, with 6 bases in between. The germline V gene encodes CDR1 GTSNPN and CDR2 SVGIG (reference sequence). CDR3 length equals 13 residues. The chain's CDR3 is CAWSSQSNQPQHF. DNA of the CDR3: TGTGCCTGGAGTAGTCAGAGCAATCAGCCCCAGCATTTT.

CDR3 DNA: TGTGCCAGCAGTCGAGGAGACCAAGAGACCCAGTACTTC. Its translation: CASSRGDQETQYF. The gene calls are TRBV5-5 and TRBJ2-5, with unresolved D. The CDR3 is 13 amino acids. Trimming took 5 bases from V and 0 from J, leaving 8 bases between them. Germline V gene data show CDR1 as SGHKS and CDR2 as YYEKEE (reference sequence).

The rearrangement joins TRBV9 to TRBJ2-1, with D tentatively TRBD2 (6 bases). V lost 0 bases, J lost 6 bases, and 7 bases lay in between. This CDR3 has 13 residues. CDR1 SGDLS and CDR2 YYNGEE come from the germline V gene. This CDR3 reads CASSVGRGNEQFF. The CDR3 coding sequence is TGTGCCAGCAGCGTAGGGAGGGGCAATGAGCAGTTCTTC.

The rearrangement uses TRBV2 and TRBJ2-3, with 11 bases identical to TRBD2. The germline V gene encodes CDR1 SNHLY and CDR2 FYNNEI. The CDR3 has 17 amino acids. Trimming cost V 7 bases and J 5 bases; bases outside gene matches: 14. CDR3 coding DNA: TGTGCCAGCAAGTTCTTCTCTCTAGCGGGAGGAGGAGATACGCAGTATTTT. Its protein product is CASKFFSLAGGGDTQYF.

This clone showed up just once. V is TRBV5-6 and J is TRBJ1-4; D possibly corresponds to TRBD1 (6 bases). The CDR3 spans 14 residues. V lost 5 bases to trimming and J lost 7 bases, with 15 bases between them. Germline CDR1 SGHDT, CDR2 YYEEEE. The DNA for the CDR3 is TGTGCCAGCAGGGACAGCGGTTGGAGTGAAAAACTGTTTTTT. This translates into CASRDSGWSEKLFF. Full variable domain (missing parts from reference TRBV5-6 and TRBJ1-4): DAGVTQSPTHLIKTRGQQVTLRCSPKSGHDTVSWYQQALGQGPQFIFQYYEEEERQRGNFPDRFSGHQFPNYSSELNVNALLLGDSALYLCASRDSGWSEKLFFGSGTQLSVL.